At least ten counts were recorded for the clone carrying this T cell receptor beta chain. TCRdb re-analysed the 5' RACE reads in MiXCR, keeping a single row per CDR3 protein. The sample has 200,000 to 250,000 distinct CDR3 sequences; roughly a tenth are singletons. This record belongs to a study of CD8 T cells in ankylosing spondylitis. The CDR3 sequence is 13 residues long. The germline V gene encodes CDR1 LGHNA and CDR2 YNFKEQ. The V end was cut by 0 bases, the J end by 4 bases, with 7 bases between. The chain recombines TRBV4-2 with TRBJ2-7; D unresolved. What was sequenced was blood, either unsorted or a sorted T cell fraction (not recorded which). This receptor was identified in a male donor with ankylosing spondylitis or in good health (not recorded which). This CDR3 reads CASSQDLVYEQYF. The CDR3 DNA is TGTGCCAGCAGCCAAGACTTGGTATACGAGCAGTACTTC.